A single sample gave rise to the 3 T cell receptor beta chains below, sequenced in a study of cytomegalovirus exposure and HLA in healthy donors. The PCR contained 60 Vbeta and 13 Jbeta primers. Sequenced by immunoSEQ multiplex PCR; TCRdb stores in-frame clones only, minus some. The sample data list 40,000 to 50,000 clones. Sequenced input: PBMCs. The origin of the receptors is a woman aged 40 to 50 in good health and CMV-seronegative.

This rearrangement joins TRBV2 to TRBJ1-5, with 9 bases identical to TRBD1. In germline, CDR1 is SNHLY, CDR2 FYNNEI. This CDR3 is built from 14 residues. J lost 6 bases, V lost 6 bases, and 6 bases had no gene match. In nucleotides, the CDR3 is TGTGCCAGCAGCGGGGACAGGGTAGGTCAGCCCCAGCATTTT. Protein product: CASSGDRVGQPQHF.

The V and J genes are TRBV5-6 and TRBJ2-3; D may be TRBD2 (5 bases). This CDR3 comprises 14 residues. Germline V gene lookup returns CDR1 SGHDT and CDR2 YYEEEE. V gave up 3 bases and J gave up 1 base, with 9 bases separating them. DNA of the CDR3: TGTGCCAGCAGCTACGGGGTCCGCACAGATACGCAGTATTTT. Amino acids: CASSYGVRTDTQYF. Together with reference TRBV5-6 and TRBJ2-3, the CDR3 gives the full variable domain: DAGVTQSPTHLIKTRGQQVTLRCSPKSGHDTVSWYQQALGQGPQFIFQYYEEEERQRGNFPDRFSGHQFPNYSSELNVNALLLGDSALYLCASSYGVRTDTQYFGPGTRLTVL.

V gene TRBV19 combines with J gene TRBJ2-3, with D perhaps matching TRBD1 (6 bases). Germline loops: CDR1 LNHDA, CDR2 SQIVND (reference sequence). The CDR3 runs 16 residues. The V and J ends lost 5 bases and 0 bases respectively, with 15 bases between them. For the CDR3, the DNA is TGTGCCAGTAGTGATCTGGGGGCAGCTAGCACAGATACGCAGTATTTT. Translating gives CASSDLGAASTDTQYF.